This T cell receptor (beta chain) is from a study of T cell clonality in common variable immunodeficiency. In this sample, this clone turned up many times. The DNA ends 3 residues before the CDR3 does, and the rest of the CDR3 is filled in from the germline J gene. Both groups were predominantly of Caucasian heritage. The data were produced by immunoSEQ multiplex PCR, yet TCRdb's version contains in-frame clones alone and is incomplete. This sample has 50,000 to 65,000 clones and no singletons, with 1.7% in the ten largest. The CDR3 is 13 residues long. The V gene end was trimmed by 11 bases and the J gene end by 2 bases; junction bases not matched to a gene: 9. From germline, CDR1 is SNHLY and CDR2 FYNNEI.

The origin of this receptor is a person aged 18-69 years in good health. Input material: peripheral blood mononuclear cells. The chain recombines TRBV2 with TRBJ2-7, with 7 bases fitting TRBD2. CDR3 region: CAAGGTLAYEQYF. The CDR3 DNA, read in part, is TGTGCCGCCGGGGGGACTCTTGCCTACGAG.